A single sample is the source of the 19 T cell receptor beta chains below, sequenced in a study of regulatory T cells in long-lasting Graves disease. Combining iRepertoire HTBI primers with Arm-PCR of CDR3 regions, the authors built TCR beta libraries. MiXCR, run by TCRdb on the multiplex PCR reads, gives a single entry per CDR3 protein. The data show around 420,000 distinct CDR3 sequences, with roughly a sixth seen just once and about 20% held by the top ten. Time point given: newly diagnosed GD, antithyroid drugs for less than 3 months. RNA isolated from PBMCs was used to make the TCR library. This specimen was peripheral blood mononuclear cells (PBMCs), taken at new diagnosis, from a patient treated with antithyroid drugs. Source of these receptors: a female donor with Graves disease.

This clonotype was observed many times. The chain uses TRBV5-1 and TRBJ1-2, with TRBD1 matching 8 bases. J gave up 0 bases and V 4 bases, and 11 bases lay outside the gene matches. Germline V gene lookup returns CDR1 SGHRS and CDR2 YFSETQ. The CDR3 runs to 17 residues. The CDR3 region is CASSLGQGLTSNYGYTF. The DNA of the CDR3 is TGCGCCAGCAGCCTTGGACAGGGCCTAACGTCTAACTATGGCTACACCTTC.

This clonotype was observed at least ten times. The V call is TRBV5-1, the J call TRBJ2-3; D possibly corresponds to TRBD2 (6 bases). CDR1 is SGHRS, CDR2 YFSETQ, per germline. This CDR3 comprises 15 residues. V shed 4 bases and J shed 2 bases, with 14 bases lying between them. CDR3 DNA: TGCGCCAGCAGCCAGACGGGACTCAACACAGATACGCAGTATTTT. It encodes CASSQTGLNTDTQYF.

This clonotype occurred a few times. The chain is built from TRBV9 and TRBJ1-2, with D uncertain. Between the trimmed V and J ends, which lost 4 bases and 3 bases, there was a span of 10 bases. This CDR3 region has 13 residues. From germline, CDR1 is SGDLS and CDR2 YYNGEE. CDR3 region: CASSPPSDYGYTF. CDR3 DNA: TGTGCCAGCAGCCCCCCTTCCGACTATGGCTACACCTTC.

As for this clonotype: The junction and the germline gene differ at one end; a read error may be behind it. The chain combines TRBV12-3 or TRBV12-4 with TRBJ1-4; 9 bases agree with TRBD1. The CDR3 runs to 15 residues. DNA of the CDR3: TGTGCCAGCAGTTTAATGGACAGGGGAGGCGAAAAACTGGTTTTT. Its translation is CASSLMDRGGEKLVF.

This clonotype was picked up many times. The chain has TRBV4-3 and TRBJ1-2; no reliable D call. This CDR3 comprises 14 residues. Germline CDR1 and CDR2: LGHNA and YSLEER. V gave up 7 bases and J gave up 6 bases, with 18 bases separating them. This CDR3 is CASNRARGSDGYTF. Written as DNA, the CDR3 is TGCGCCAGCAATCGGGCGCGGGGATCAGATGGCTACACCTTC.

This clonotype was counted between two and nine times. The rearrangement joins TRBV7-9 to TRBJ1-1; D is perhaps TRBD1 (5 bases). Germline V gene sequence: CDR1 SEHNR, CDR2 FQNEAQ (reference sequence). The CDR3 consists of 15 residues. The V and J ends lost 4 bases and 0 bases respectively, with 12 bases between them. The CDR3 is CASSSRQTMNTEAFF. CDR3 nucleotide sequence: TGTGCCAGCAGCTCGCGACAGACCATGAACACTGAAGCTTTCTTT. Supplemented by reference TRBV7-9 and TRBJ1-1, the full variable domain reads DTGVSQNPRHKITKRGQNVTFRCDPISEHNRLYWYRQTLGQGPEFLTYFQNEAQLEKSRLLSDRFSAERPKGSFSTLEIQRTEQGDSAMYLCASSSRQTMNTEAFFGQGTRLTVV.

This clonotype was detected ten times or more. The chain links TRBV5-1 to TRBJ2-2, with D tentatively TRBD1 (7 bases). The CDR3 contains 15 residues. Trimming pared 4 bases from V and 2 bases from J, leaving 12 bases between. CDR1 SGHRS and CDR2 YFSETQ come from the germline V gene. For the CDR3, the DNA is TGCGCCAGCAGCGCGGGACAGCCAAACACCGGGGAGCTGTTTTTT. Protein product: CASSAGQPNTGELFF.

This clonotype was counted ten times or more. The genes are TRBV10-3 and TRBJ1-1; TRBD1 matches at 7 bases. The CDR3 is made up of 15 amino acids. Germline V gene data show CDR1 as ENHRY and CDR2 as SYGVKD. Trimming at V came to 6 bases and at J to 1 base, leaving 8 bases not matched to a gene. CDR3 residues: CAISGRDSENTEAFF. The DNA of the CDR3 is TGTGCCATCAGCGGCAGGGACAGCGAGAACACTGAAGCTTTCTTT.

Ten or more counts support this clonotype. V usage is TRBV28 and J usage is TRBJ1-2; D may be TRBD1 (5 bases). CDR1 is MDHEN, CDR2 SYDVKM, per germline. Trimming stripped 2 bases from V and 2 bases from J, with 12 bases between. The CDR3 loop spans 15 amino acids. CDR3 loop: CASSLGGDQNYGYTF. The CDR3, as DNA: TGTGCCAGCAGTTTAGGAGGGGATCAGAACTATGGCTACACCTTC.

Note on this clonotype: One junction end disagrees with the germline gene, perhaps due to a read error. CDR3 DNA sequence: TGTGCCAGCTCGCAAAGAAAGAAACAAGAGACCCAGTGCTTC. This translates into CASSQRKKQETQCF. The J gene is TRBJ2-5, the V gene TRBV18; D remains unclear. Germline assignment: CDR1 KGHSH and CDR2 LQKENI. There are 14 residues in the CDR3.

The chain employs TRBV9 and TRBJ2-7; tentative D call: TRBD2 (5 bases). The V gene's germline CDR1 is SGDLS and CDR2 YYNGEE. The CDR3 runs to 14 residues. The V gene lost 3 bases and the J gene lost 2 bases, with 12 bases spanning the gap. CDR3 in amino acids: CASSGRDSTYEQYF. The CDR3 DNA sequence: TGTGCCAGCAGCGGCCGGGATTCAACCTACGAGCAGTACTTC.

This clonotype was picked up many times. CDR3 coding DNA: TGTGCCTGGAGTGTAGGTTTCGGCACTGAAGCTTTCTTT. Amino acid sequence: CAWSVGFGTEAFF. The V and J genes are TRBV30 and TRBJ1-1; D is unresolved. The V end lost 0 bases, the J end lost 4 bases, and 9 bases lay between the germline ends. Germline V gene sequence: CDR1 GTSNPN, CDR2 SVGIG (reference sequence). The CDR3 totals 13 residues.

The sample holds many counts of this clonotype. V is TRBV11-2 and J is TRBJ2-5; 10 bases are shared with TRBD2. The germline gives CDR1 SGHAT, CDR2 FQNNGV. The junction had 9 bases not matched to a gene; V was cut back by 9 bases and J by 2 bases. The CDR3 totals 15 residues. In nucleotides, the CDR3 is TGTGCCAGAGGAGCGGGGGGGCCTACTCAAGAGACCCAGTACTTC. This encodes CARGAGGPTQETQYF.

In regard to this clonotype: This likely came from a read error, as a far larger clone is one base away. This chain links TRBV7-2 with TRBJ2-3; D is unclear. The CDR3 length is 15 residues. Per the germline V gene, CDR1 is SGHTA and CDR2 is FQGNSA. This CDR3 is CACSVMHTDTDTQYF. The CDR3 DNA reads TGTGCCTGCAGCGTCATGCACACGGACACAGATACGCAGTATTTT.

This clonotype occurred many times. The rearrangement joins TRBV6-2 or TRBV6-3 to TRBJ2-7; D is uncertain. Germline V lookup: CDR1 MNHEY, CDR2 SVGEGT. Deletions cut 3 bases from V and 0 bases from J, with 9 bases between. The CDR3 has 14 amino acids. CDR3 in amino acids: CASSYSRSSYEQYF. The CDR3 DNA sequence: TGTGCCAGCAGTTATTCGAGGAGCTCCTACGAGCAGTACTTC.

The chain uses TRBV4-3 and TRBJ1-2; unclear D gene. Per the germline V gene, CDR1 is LGHNA and CDR2 is YSLEER. The CDR3 has 16 residues. Trimming took off 4 bases at V and 4 bases at J, with 19 bases between the two ends. The CDR3 nucleotides read TGCGCCAGCAGCCCAAGATTCTCCAGGTTCTCCTATGGCTACACCTTC. This encodes CASSPRFSRFSYGYTF.

This rearrangement joins TRBV9 to TRBJ1-1; D ambiguous. V gave up 4 bases and J gave up 4 bases, with 17 bases separating them. Germline V gene data show CDR1 as SGDLS and CDR2 as YYNGEE. This CDR3 spans 15 amino acids. The CDR3 reads CASSSSGGGSTEAFF. Written as DNA, the CDR3 is TGTGCCAGCAGCTCTTCAGGTGGAGGGAGCACTGAAGCTTTCTTT.

This clonotype was detected ten times or more. The chain combines TRBV29-1 with TRBJ1-2; 8 nucleotides match TRBD1. There are 13 residues in the CDR3. The germline V gene encodes CDR1 SQVTM and CDR2 ANQGSEA. V was clipped by 3 bases and J by 7 bases; unmatched bases: 7. The CDR3 DNA sequence: TGCAGCGTTGACGGCCAGGGGGCGGTTGGCTACACCTTC. Translation gives CSVDGQGAVGYTF.

This clonotype was found many times. The chain links TRBV13 to TRBJ2-7; TRBD2 aligns across 8 bases. This CDR3 comprises 14 residues. V lost 2 bases to trimming and J lost 3 bases; unmatched junction nucleotides: 3. CDR1 is PRHDT and CDR2 is FYEKMQ in the germline V gene (reference sequence). The CDR3 sequence is CASSLRGGLYEQYF. The CDR3, as DNA: TGTGCCAGCAGCTTACGGGGGGGACTCTACGAGCAGTACTTC.